This T cell receptor beta chain was sequenced during a study of blood T cell repertoires in COVID-19. Study information: COVID-19 samples from acute and convalescent phases originated in the United States, Italy and Spain. Nucleic acid was either cDNA or gDNA, and it came from T cells, B-cell-depleted T cells, or PBMCs.

Germline CDR1 is LNHDA and CDR2 is SQIVND (reference sequence). The CDR3 extends over 16 amino acids. Trimming shortened V by 5 bases and J by 0 bases, and 11 bases separated the two germline ends. This table comes from immunoSEQ multiplex PCR, and its TCRdb copy is limited to in-frame clones, with some not included. This table has about 470,000 clones, around 90% appearing once. Membership in each cohort depended on participant-reported clinical history. Recovered status applied to Cohort 3 donors who had two consecutive negative PCRs. It also applied to those with clearance or with symptom resolution.

This chain links TRBV19 with TRBJ1-6; D ambiguous. This TCR came from a woman younger than 30 who had recovered from COVID-19. The sample comprised PBMCs or T cells enriched from blood (not recorded which). CDR3 in DNA: TGTGCCAGTAGTGAGCTATTTAGCTCCTATAATTCACCCCTCCACTTT. Protein: CASSELFSSYNSPLHF.